This T cell receptor beta chain was obtained from a study of tumor-infiltrating lymphocytes in localized non-small cell lung cancer. Study-level information: The cohort mixed smokers and never-smokers, several histologies, and some post-neoadjuvant-chemotherapy samples.

Germline values: CDR1 SGDLS, CDR2 YYNGEE. The V gene end was trimmed by 0 bases and the J gene end by 3 bases; junction bases not matched to a gene: 5. The CDR3 totals 15 residues. The study, taken as a whole, reports: IM1 and IM2 tumors showed no difference in T-cell fraction.

This clone has only a few counts. Its antigen is unknown. The protocol was immunoSEQ multiplex PCR, while the TCRdb copy is restricted to in-frame clones and leaves out a portion. The sample includes 9,500 to 12,000 clones, 60% of them seen just once. The chain carries TRBV9 and TRBJ1-1; 7 nucleotides line up with TRBD1. The clonotype originates from a human donor with non-small cell lung cancer. Input material: uninvolved lung tissue not adjacent to the tumor. Here the CDR3 reads CASSVGDDRDTEAFF. As DNA, the CDR3 is TGTGCCAGCAGCGTAGGGGATGACAGGGACACTGAAGCTTTCTTT.